This entry is about one TCR beta chain. Its antigen is still unknown. These data originate in a study of cytomegalovirus exposure and HLA in healthy donors. Study-level background: Genotyping of roughly 400 donors showed that 80% to 85% belonged to the Caucasian-associated ancestry cluster.

Trimming took 3 bases from V and 3 from J; bases not matched to a gene: 6. Germline lookup yields CDR1 GTSNPN and CDR2 SVGIG (reference sequence). The CDR3 totals 15 residues. Study-level points and caveats: In a later analysis, fewer than 20,000 TCR beta sequences were associated with HLA alleles at 0.05 false discovery rate.

The PCR employed 60 Vbeta primers together with 13 Jbeta primers. Produced via immunoSEQ multiplex PCR; TCRdb's table is partial and in-frame only. The sample yields approximately 160,000 clones, roughly four fifths seen once. Sequencing input: PBMCs. This clonotype originated in a man aged 50-59 years in good health and CMV-seropositive. The J gene is TRBJ2-7, the V gene TRBV30, with 12 bases identical to TRBD1. The CDR3 here is CAWRGGTGGVYEQYF. CDR3 coding DNA: TGTGCCTGGAGGGGGGGGACAGGGGGCGTCTACGAGCAGTACTTC.